The T cell receptor beta chain described here comes from a study of immune reconstitution after stem cell transplant in scleroderma (dated by TCRdb to 2015 to 2018). The CDR3 numbers 15 residues from cysteine through phenylalanine. The read is trimmed to its CDR3 DNA, 45 bases read in frame from base 1. Here V drops 0 bases and J drops 2 bases, and the junction holds 2 bases not matched to any gene. Taken from the germline V gene, the CDR1 and CDR2 loops are SGHRS and YFSETQ. Concerning this clonotype itself: This clone's antigen is unknown. No base quality information exists; no much larger clone differs at one position.

Libraries were built with RT-PCR. Sequencing took place on an Illumina MiSeq. TCRdb redid the processing of the public reads, applying fastp at Q25 and MiXCR, and retained in-frame beta chains. Rows with one shared CDR3 protein collapse into an entry with the most common genes and DNA. In this sample the table shows 800 to 900 distinct CDR3 sequences, roughly 10% of which occur a single time. Jointly, the top ten make up around 15% of the sample. The sample was collected before or after autologous hematopoietic stem cell transplantation (not recorded which). The chain is encoded by TRBV5-1 joined to TRBJ2-5; 9 junctional bases match TRBD2. This TCR came from a male donor with systemic sclerosis. CDR3 loop: CASSLGLAVQETQYF. The nucleotide sequence reads TGCGCCAGCAGCTTGGGACTAGCGGTTCAAGAGACCCAGTACTTC.